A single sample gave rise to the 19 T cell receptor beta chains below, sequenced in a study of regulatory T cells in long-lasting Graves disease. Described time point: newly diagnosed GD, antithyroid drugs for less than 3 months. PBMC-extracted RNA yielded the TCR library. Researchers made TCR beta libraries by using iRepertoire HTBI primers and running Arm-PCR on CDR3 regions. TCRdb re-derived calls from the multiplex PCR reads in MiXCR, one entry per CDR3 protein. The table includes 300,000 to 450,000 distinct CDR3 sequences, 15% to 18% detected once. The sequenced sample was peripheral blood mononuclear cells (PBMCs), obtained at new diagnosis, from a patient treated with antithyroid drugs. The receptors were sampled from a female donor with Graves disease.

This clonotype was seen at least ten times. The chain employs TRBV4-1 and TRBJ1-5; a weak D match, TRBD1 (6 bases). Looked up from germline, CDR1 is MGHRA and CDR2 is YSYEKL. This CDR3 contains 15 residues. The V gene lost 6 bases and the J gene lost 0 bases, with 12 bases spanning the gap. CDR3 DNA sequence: TGCGCCAGCAGTTTACGGACAGATAGCAATCAGCCCCAGCATTTT. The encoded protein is CASSLRTDSNQPQHF.

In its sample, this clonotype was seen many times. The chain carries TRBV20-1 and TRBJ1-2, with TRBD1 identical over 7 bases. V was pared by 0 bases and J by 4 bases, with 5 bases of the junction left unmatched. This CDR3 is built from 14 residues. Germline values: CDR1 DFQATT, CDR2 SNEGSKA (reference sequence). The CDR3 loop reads CSARDRQGVYGYTF. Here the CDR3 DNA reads TGCAGTGCTAGAGATCGGCAGGGGGTCTATGGCTACACCTTC.

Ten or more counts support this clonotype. In DNA form, the CDR3 reads TGTGCCAGCAGCCAAGGAGAACCAGATACGCAGTATTTT. Translation: CASSQGEPDTQYF. This rearrangement joins TRBV3-1 to TRBJ2-3, with D uncertain. This CDR3 is built from 13 residues. CDR1 LGHDT and CDR2 YNNKEL come from the germline V gene (reference sequence). V lost 1 base and J 4 bases, leaving 6 bases between the germline ends.

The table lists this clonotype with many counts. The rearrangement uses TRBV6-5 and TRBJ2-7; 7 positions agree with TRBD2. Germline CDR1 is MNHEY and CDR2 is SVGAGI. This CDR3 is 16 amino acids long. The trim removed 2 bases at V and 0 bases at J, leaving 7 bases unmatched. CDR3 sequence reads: CASSYLVGGNSYEQYF. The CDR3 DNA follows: TGTGCCAGCAGTTACCTCGTGGGAGGGAACTCCTACGAGCAGTACTTC.

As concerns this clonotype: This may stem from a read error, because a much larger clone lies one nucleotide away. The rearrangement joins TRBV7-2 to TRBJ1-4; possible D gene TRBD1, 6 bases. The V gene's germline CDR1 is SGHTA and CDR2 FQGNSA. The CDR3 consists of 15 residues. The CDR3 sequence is CACSLAARGEEKLFF. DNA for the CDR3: TGTGCCTGCAGCTTAGCGGCCAGGGGAGAAGAAAAACTGTTTTTT.

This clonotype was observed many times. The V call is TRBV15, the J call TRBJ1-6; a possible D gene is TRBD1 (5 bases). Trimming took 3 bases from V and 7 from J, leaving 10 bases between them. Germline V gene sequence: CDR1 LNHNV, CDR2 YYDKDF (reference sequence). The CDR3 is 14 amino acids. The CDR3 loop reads CATSRTTDNSPLHF. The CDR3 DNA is TGTGCCACCAGCAGGACGACAGACAATTCACCCCTCCACTTT.

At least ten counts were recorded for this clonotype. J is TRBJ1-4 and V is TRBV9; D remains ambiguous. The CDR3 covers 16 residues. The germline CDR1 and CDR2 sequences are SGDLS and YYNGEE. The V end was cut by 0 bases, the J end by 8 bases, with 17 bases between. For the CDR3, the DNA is TGTGCCAGCAGCGTAGAGGCGGCACCAAACGGGGAAAAACTGTTTTTT. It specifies CASSVEAAPNGEKLFF.

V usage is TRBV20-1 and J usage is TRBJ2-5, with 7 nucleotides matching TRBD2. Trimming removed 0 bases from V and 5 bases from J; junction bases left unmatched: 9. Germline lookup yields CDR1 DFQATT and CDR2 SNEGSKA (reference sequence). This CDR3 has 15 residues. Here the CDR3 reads CSAREGGGFGETQYF. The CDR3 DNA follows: TGCAGTGCTAGAGAGGGGGGGGGGTTCGGGGAGACCCAGTACTTC.

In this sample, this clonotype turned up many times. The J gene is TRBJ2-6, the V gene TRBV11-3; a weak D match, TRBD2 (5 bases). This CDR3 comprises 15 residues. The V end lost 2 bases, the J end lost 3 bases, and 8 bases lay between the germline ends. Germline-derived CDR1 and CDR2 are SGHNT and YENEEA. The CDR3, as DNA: TGTGCCAGCAGCTTAAACGGGAATGGGGCCAACGTCCTGACTTTC. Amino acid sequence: CASSLNGNGANVLTF. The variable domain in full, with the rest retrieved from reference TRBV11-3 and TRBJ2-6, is EAGVVQSPRYKIIEKKQPVAFWCNPISGHNTLYWYLQNLGQGPELLIRYENEEAVDDSQLPKDRFSAERLKGVDSTLKIQPAELGDSAVYLCASSLNGNGANVLTFGAGSRLTVL.

CDR3 DNA: TGTGCCAGCACCTTGAGGGACAGCCAAGAGACCCAGTACTTC. Amino acid sequence: CASTLRDSQETQYF. J is TRBJ2-5 and V is TRBV2; 7 nucleotides agree with TRBD1. After removal of 7 bases from V and 1 base from J, the junction contained 6 bases not matched to a gene. The V gene's germline CDR1 is SNHLY and CDR2 FYNNEI. The CDR3 is 14 residues long.

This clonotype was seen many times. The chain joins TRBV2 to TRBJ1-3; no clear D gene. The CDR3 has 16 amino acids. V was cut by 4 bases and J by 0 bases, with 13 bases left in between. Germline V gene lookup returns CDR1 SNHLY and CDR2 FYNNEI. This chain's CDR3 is CASSAERRSSGNTIYF. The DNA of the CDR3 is TGTGCCAGCAGTGCTGAGCGGAGAAGCTCTGGAAACACCATATATTTT.

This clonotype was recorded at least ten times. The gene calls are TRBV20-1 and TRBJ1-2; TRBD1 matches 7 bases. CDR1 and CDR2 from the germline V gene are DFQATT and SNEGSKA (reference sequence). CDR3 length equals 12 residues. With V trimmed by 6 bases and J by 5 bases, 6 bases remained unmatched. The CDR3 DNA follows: TGCAGTGCCCGGGACAGTTATTATGGCTACACCTTC. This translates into CSARDSYYGYTF.

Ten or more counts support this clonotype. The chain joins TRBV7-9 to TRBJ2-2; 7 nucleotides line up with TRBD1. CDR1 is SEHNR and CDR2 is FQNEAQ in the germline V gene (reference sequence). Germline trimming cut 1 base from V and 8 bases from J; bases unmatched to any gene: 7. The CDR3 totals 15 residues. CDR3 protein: CASSLEGTVPGELFF. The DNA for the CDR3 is TGTGCCAGCAGCTTAGAGGGGACAGTTCCTGGGGAGCTGTTTTTT. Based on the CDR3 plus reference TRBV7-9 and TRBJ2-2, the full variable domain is DTGVSQNPRHKITKRGQNVTFRCDPISEHNRLYWYRQTLGQGPEFLTYFQNEAQLEKSRLLSDRFSAERPKGSFSTLEIQRTEQGDSAMYLCASSLEGTVPGELFFGEGSRLTVL.

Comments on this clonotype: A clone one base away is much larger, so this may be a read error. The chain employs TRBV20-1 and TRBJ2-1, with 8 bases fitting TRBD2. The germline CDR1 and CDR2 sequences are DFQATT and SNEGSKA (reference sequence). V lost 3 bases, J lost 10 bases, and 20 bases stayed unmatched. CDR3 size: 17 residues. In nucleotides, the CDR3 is TGCAGTGCTAGTAAGGTTAGCGGGATCTCTATTGCCTACGAGCAGTTCTTC. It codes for CSASKVSGISIAYEQFF.

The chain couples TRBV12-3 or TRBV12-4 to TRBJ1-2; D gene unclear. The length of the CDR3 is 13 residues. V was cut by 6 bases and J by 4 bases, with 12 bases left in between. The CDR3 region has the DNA TGTGCCAGCAGGGCCCCCGGCAGCTATGGCTACACCTTC. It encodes CASRAPGSYGYTF.

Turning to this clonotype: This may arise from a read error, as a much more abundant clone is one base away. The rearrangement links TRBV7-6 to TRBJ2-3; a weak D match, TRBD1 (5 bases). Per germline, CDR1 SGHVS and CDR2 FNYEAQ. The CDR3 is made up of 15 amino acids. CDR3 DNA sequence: TGTGCCAGCAGCTTAGAGGCAGGGTTTTCAGATATGCAGTATTTT. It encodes CASSLEAGFSDMQYF.

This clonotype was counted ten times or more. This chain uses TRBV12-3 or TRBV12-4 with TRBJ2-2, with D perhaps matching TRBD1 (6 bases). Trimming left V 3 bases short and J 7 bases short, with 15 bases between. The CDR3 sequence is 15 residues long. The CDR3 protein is CASSFGSGVGGELFF. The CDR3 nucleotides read TGTGCCAGCAGTTTTGGGTCAGGGGTGGGCGGGGAGCTGTTTTTT.

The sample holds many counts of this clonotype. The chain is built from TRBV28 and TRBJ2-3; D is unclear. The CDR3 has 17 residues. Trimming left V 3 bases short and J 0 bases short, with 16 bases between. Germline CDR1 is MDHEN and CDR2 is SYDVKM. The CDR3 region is CASSFVGSSSSTDTQYF. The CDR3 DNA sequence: TGTGCCAGCAGTTTTGTGGGGTCCTCATCTAGCACAGATACGCAGTATTTT.

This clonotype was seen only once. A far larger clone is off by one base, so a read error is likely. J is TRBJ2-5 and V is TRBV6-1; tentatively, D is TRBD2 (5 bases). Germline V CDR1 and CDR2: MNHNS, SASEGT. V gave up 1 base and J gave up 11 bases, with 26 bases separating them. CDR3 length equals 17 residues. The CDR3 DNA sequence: TGTGCCAGCAGTGAAGTCGCTGTGGGGAGCTTTTACAATGAGCAGTACTTC. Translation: CASSEVAVGSFYNEQYF.